These 10 T cell receptor beta chains share one sample of origin, sequenced in a study. MiXCR was run by TCRdb on the RT-PCR reads, yielding one entry per CDR3 protein. Of approximately 720,000 distinct CDR3 sequences listed, 13% to 15% are singletons. The sequenced material came from memory CD4+ T cells from blood. Every receptor here comes from a female donor in good health, serving as a healthy control.

The chain uses TRBV20-1 and TRBJ1-3; possible D gene TRBD1, 6 bases. The ends were cut back, 0 bases at V and 5 bases at J, with 14 bases in the middle. CDR3 length equals 15 residues. From germline, CDR1 is DFQATT and CDR2 SNEGSKA (reference sequence). CDR3 loop: CSARDHTGARNTIYF. The DNA of the CDR3 is TGCAGTGCTAGAGATCATACGGGGGCTCGAAACACCATATATTTT.

CDR3 DNA: TGTGCCAGCAATTTACAACCGGCGAACACCGGGGAGCTGTTTTTT. Its translation is CASNLQPANTGELFF. The chain uses TRBV6-2 or TRBV6-3 and TRBJ2-2; D is ambiguous. The V end lost 7 bases, the J end lost 0 bases, and 12 bases lay between the germline ends. The CDR3 is made up of 15 amino acids. Germline V gene lookup returns CDR1 MNHEY and CDR2 SVGEGT.

The rearrangement links TRBV5-1 to TRBJ2-1; 7 nucleotides line up with TRBD2. Looked up from germline, CDR1 is SGHRS and CDR2 is YFSETQ. Unmatched junction bases numbered 6, after V lost 3 bases and J lost 3 bases. CDR3 length equals 15 residues. The CDR3 is CASSWGGGIYNEQFF. The CDR3 nucleotides are TGCGCCAGCAGCTGGGGCGGGGGAATCTACAATGAGCAGTTCTTC.

This clonotype has at least ten counts. This chain uses TRBV5-1 with TRBJ1-1; D remains ambiguous. The CDR3 extends over 18 amino acids. Trimming took off 3 bases at V and 0 bases at J, with 21 bases between the two ends. The V gene's germline CDR1 is SGHRS and CDR2 YFSETQ. For the CDR3, the DNA is TGCGCCAGCAGCTATATCCCTGATGGCGGCCTGATGAACACTGAAGCTTTCTTT. As protein: CASSYIPDGGLMNTEAFF.

This clonotype came up many times. An end of the junction differs from the germline gene, which may be a read error. This chain connects TRBV4-3 to TRBJ2-1; TRBD1 is a possible D gene (6 bases). Germline assignment: CDR1 LGHNA and CDR2 YSLEER. CDR3 size: 15 residues. The CDR3 here is CASTQDRQDYNEQFF. CDR3 DNA sequence: TGCGCCAGCACCCAAGACAGGCAAGATTACAATGAGCAGTTCTTC.

CDR3 sequence (DNA): TGTGCCAGCTCACCGGAGTACACATCCTACGAGCAGTACTTC. Its translation is CASSPEYTSYEQYF. This chain uses TRBV18 with TRBJ2-7, with D unresolved. Trimming took off 3 bases at V and 1 base at J, with 10 bases between the two ends. Per germline, CDR1 KGHSH and CDR2 LQKENI. This CDR3 contains 14 residues.

The V and J genes are TRBV28 and TRBJ2-7; a weak D match, TRBD2 (7 bases). Trimming stripped 4 bases from V and 3 bases from J, with 13 bases between. CDR3 length equals 14 residues. The germline V gene has CDR1 MDHEN and CDR2 SYDVKM. This CDR3 is CASSSGGQIYEQYF. The CDR3 DNA is TGTGCCAGCAGTTCCGGGGGGCAAATCTACGAGCAGTACTTC. Based on the CDR3 plus reference TRBV28 and TRBJ2-7, the full variable domain is DVKVTQSSRYLVKRTGEKVFLECVQDMDHENMFWYRQDPGLGLRLIYFSYDVKMKEKGDIPEGYSVSREKKERFSLILESASTNQTSMYLCASSSGGQIYEQYFGPGTRLTVT.

This clonotype was recorded at least ten times. This chain connects TRBV10-3 to TRBJ2-1; a possible D gene is TRBD2 (7 bases). The V end was cut by 3 bases, the J end by 4 bases, with 13 bases between. This CDR3 region has 15 residues. Germline-derived CDR1 and CDR2 are ENHRY and SYGVKD. The CDR3 DNA reads TGTGCCATCAGTGATTCGGGGGGCCCTTACAATGAGCAGTTCTTC. Its protein product is CAISDSGGPYNEQFF.

This chain links TRBV20-1 with TRBJ2-2; no firm D call. Germline V gene data show CDR1 as DFQATT and CDR2 as SNEGSKA (reference sequence). V shed 3 bases and J shed 6 bases, with 8 bases lying between them. The CDR3 is 12 amino acids. CDR3 protein: CSASTRSGELFF. The DNA for the CDR3 is TGCAGTGCTAGTACCCGCTCCGGGGAGCTGTTTTTT.

The sample holds many counts of this clonotype. V usage is TRBV4-3 and J usage is TRBJ2-2; no clear D gene. Trimming took off 11 bases at V and 6 bases at J, with 19 bases between the two ends. Germline CDR1 reads LGHNA; CDR2 reads YSLEER. The CDR3 length is 14 residues. This chain's CDR3 is CAPRGRKKAGELFF. CDR3 DNA sequence: TGCGCCCCTAGAGGCAGGAAGAAGGCCGGGGAGCTGTTTTTT.